The present entry profiles one TCR beta chain with its context. This entry belongs to a study of PD-L1 blockade in urothelial cancer. Study-level background: At some point between 2014 and 2016 therapy began: atezolizumab 1,200 mg intravenously every 3 weeks. Patients with male sex and bladder-origin urothelial cancer accounted for about 85% of the 29 enrolled. Patients had undergone 0 to 3 prior chemotherapy regimens.

Germline V gives CDR1 SGDLS, CDR2 YYNGEE. The CDR3 is 17 amino acids. With V trimmed by 0 bases and J by 0 bases, 3 bases remained unmatched. TCRdb's table, derived via immunoSEQ multiplex PCR, lists solely in-frame clones and lacks some. This table holds over 65,000 clones, approximately 80% found once. This clonotype was obtained from a man between 65 and 85 years old with urothelial cancer. Source: PBMCs, taken around atezolizumab (anti-PD-L1) treatment. The rearrangement links TRBV9 to TRBJ2-3; 11 positions agree with TRBD2. The chain's CDR3 is CASSVATSGTSTDTQYF. The DNA of the CDR3 is TGTGCCAGCAGCGTAGCGACTAGCGGGACTAGCACAGATACGCAGTATTTT.